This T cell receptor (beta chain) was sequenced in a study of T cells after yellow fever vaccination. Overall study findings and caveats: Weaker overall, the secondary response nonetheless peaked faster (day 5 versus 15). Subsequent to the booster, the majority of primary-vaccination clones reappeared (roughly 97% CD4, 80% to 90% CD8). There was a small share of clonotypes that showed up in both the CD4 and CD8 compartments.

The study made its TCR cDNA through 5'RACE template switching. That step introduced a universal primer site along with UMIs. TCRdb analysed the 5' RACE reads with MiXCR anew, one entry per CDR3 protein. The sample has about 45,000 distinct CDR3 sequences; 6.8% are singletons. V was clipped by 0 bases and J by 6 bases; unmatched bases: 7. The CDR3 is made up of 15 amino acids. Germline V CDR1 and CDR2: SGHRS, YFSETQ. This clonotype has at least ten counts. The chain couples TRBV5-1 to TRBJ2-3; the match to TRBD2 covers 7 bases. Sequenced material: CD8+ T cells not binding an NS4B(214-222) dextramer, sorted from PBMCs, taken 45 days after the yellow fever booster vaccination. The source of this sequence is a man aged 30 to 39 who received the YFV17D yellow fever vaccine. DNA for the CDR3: TGCGCCAGCAGCTTGGTTACTAGCGATACCGATACGCAGTATTTT. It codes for CASSLVTSDTDTQYF.